The source of this T cell receptor beta chain is a study of identical twins. The CDR3 is made up of 13 amino acids. Germline loops: CDR1 MNHEY, CDR2 SMNVEV (reference sequence). V lost 7 bases to trimming and J lost 8 bases; unmatched junction nucleotides: 7. Study-wide findings and caveats: For cord blood, abundant beta clonotypes had fewer insertions, unlike memory repertoires, which showed none. There is a chance that invariant MAIT and iNKT cells partially muddied zero-insertion analyses.

After template switching added a universal primer site, the resulting cDNA carried unique molecular identifiers. TCRdb ran MiXCR on the 5' RACE reads and lists one entry per CDR3 protein. This table has under 300,000 distinct CDR3 sequences, around 8% appearing once. Only a few counts were recorded for this clonotype. Its antigen is unknown. These records were also assigned to another study, of yellow fever vaccine responses in identical twins.

This chain joins TRBV27 and TRBJ2-1, with 8 bases that match TRBD1. The sequence derives from a woman between 18 and 29 years old in good health. The sample comprised CD8+ T cells sorted from blood. The CDR3 region is CASTYPGGDEQFF. CDR3 sequence (DNA): TGTGCCAGCACCTATCCAGGGGGCGATGAGCAGTTCTTC.